This T cell receptor beta chain was captured by sequencing in a study of post-analysis software for immune sequencing data. Overall study findings and caveats: Controls showed lower frequencies than patients for five or six TRBV segments, and TRBV5-6, TRBV5-1 and TRBV20-1 were among these.

In this sample, this clonotype turned up a few times. The target antigen is unknown. Per the germline V gene, CDR1 is SGHTA and CDR2 is FQGNSA. CDR3 length: 15 amino acids. The J segment lost 5 bases and the V segment lost 6 bases, leaving 9 bases of the junction unmatched. TCR beta cDNA libraries included unique molecular identifiers. Each sample of 1 to 10 million input T cells yielded around 500,000 cDNA molecules, so each molecule approximated one T cell. TCRdb reanalysed the PCR reads using MiXCR and keeps one entry per CDR3 protein. Of hundreds of thousands of distinct CDR3 sequences in the sample, about 32% are singletons; the top ten hold roughly 0.54%.

Material: blood. The sequence was obtained from a girl under 18 with multiple sclerosis. This chain uses TRBV7-2 with TRBJ2-1; TRBD1 matches 8 bases. CDR3 sequence: CASRFRDRSNNEQFF. The DNA for the CDR3 is TGTGCCAGCAGGTTTAGGGACAGGAGTAACAATGAGCAGTTCTTC.